This T cell receptor beta chain was recovered during a study of identical twins. Study findings and constraints: Zero-insertion findings could be partly confounded by invariant cells (MAIT and iNKT cells). Memory repertoires showed no such pattern, whereas abundant cord blood beta clonotypes carried fewer insertions.

Every one of the donors was a healthy Caucasian. Remarks on this clonotype: Its antigen remains unknown.

TCRdb processed the 5' RACE reads anew with MiXCR; each CDR3 protein has one entry. The repertoire has about 200,000 distinct CDR3 sequences, roughly a tenth of them found once; the top ten carry about 5%. CDR3 size: 15 residues. The germline V gene encodes CDR1 SGHTA and CDR2 FQGNSA. The junction had 8 bases not matched to a gene; V was cut back by 6 bases and J by 2 bases. The sequenced material came from memory (CD45RO+) T cells sorted from blood. The V gene is TRBV7-2, the J gene TRBJ2-3; 7 bases are shared with TRBD1. This sequence originates from a woman in her late teens or twenties in good health. The CDR3: CASRYRQGTTDTQYF. The CDR3, as DNA: TGTGCCAGCAGATATCGACAGGGAACCACAGATACGCAGTATTTT. Based on the CDR3 plus reference TRBV7-2 and TRBJ2-3, the full variable domain is GAGVSQSPSNKVTEKGKDVELRCDPISGHTALYWYRQSLGQGLEFLIYFQGNSAPDKSGLPSDRFSAERTGGSVSTLTIQRTQQEDSAVYLCASRYRQGTTDTQYFGPGTRLTVL.